The rows below give T cell receptor beta chains drawn from one sample of a study of T cells in Graves' hyperthyroidism and ophthalmopathy. A single record per CDR3 protein comes from TCRdb applying MiXCR to the multiplex PCR reads. The data contain under 400,000 distinct CDR3 sequences, roughly 23% of them singletons. The material sequenced was blood. These receptors all come from a woman aged 45-60 years with Graves' hyperthyroidism. CDR3s include the opening cysteine and the closing phenylalanine or tryptophan. D genes are given only for firm matches. Size tells how often a clone was seen (once, few, many) or the class of an expanded clone, and some rows leave it out.

d_call,j_call,v_call,clone_size,cdr3_aa,cdr3_nt
TRBD1,TRBJ1-6,TRBV27,NA,CASSATGQANSPLHF,TGTGCCAGCAGTGCTACGGGACAGGCTAATTCACCCCTCCACTTT
TRBD2,TRBJ2-4,TRBV12-3/TRBV12-4,NA,CASSLQGLAGLAKNIQYF,TGTGCCAGCAGTTTACAGGGACTAGCGGGTCTAGCCAAAAACATTCAGTACTTC
TRBD1,TRBJ2-3,TRBV28,many,CASTDRGSPDTQYF,TGTGCCAGCACAGACAGGGGTTCCCCAGATACGCAGTATTTT
NA,TRBJ2-4,TRBV20-1,NA,CSANVEGGRAKNIQYF,TGCAGTGCCAACGTTGAGGGGGGCAGAGCCAAAAACATTCAGTACTTC
TRBD2,TRBJ2-3,TRBV19,many,CASTHRLASTDTQYF,TGTGCCAGTACTCATCGACTAGCGAGCACAGATACGCAGTATTTT
TRBD1,TRBJ1-2,TRBV7-9,NA,CASSQVQGGPYGYTF,TGTGCCAGCAGCCAAGTACAGGGGGGTCCCTATGGCTACACCTTC
TRBD1,TRBJ2-4,TRBV28,many,CASSLSPDRGRVGAKNIQYF,TGTGCCAGCAGTTTATCCCCGGACAGGGGGCGAGTCGGGGCCAAAAACATTCAGTACTTC
NA,TRBJ2-7,TRBV10-3,many,CAISESRGLVSHYEQYF,TGTGCCATCAGTGAGTCACGGGGGTTAGTTTCGCACTACGAGCAGTACTTC
NA,TRBJ1-1,TRBV11-1,many,CASSQNMNTEAFF,TGTGCCAGCAGCCAAAACATGAACACTGAAGCTTTCTTT
TRBD1,TRBJ2-7,TRBV7-3,few,CASSTDRGSYEQYF,TGTGCCAGCAGTACGGACAGGGGATCTTACGAGCAGTACTTC
NA,TRBJ2-3,TRBV12-3/TRBV12-4,NA,CASSPRDLDGGSTDTQYF,TGTGCCAGCAGTCCCCGGGACTTAGATGGCGGAAGCACAGATACGCAGTATTTT
NA,TRBJ2-5,TRBV18,NA,CASSATGPETQYF,TGTGCCAGCTCAGCTACAGGGCCCGAGACCCAGTACTTC
TRBD1,TRBJ1-1,TRBV9,many,CASSVEGDSTEAFF,TGTGCCAGCAGCGTAGAGGGGGACAGCACTGAAGCTTTCTTT
NA,TRBJ2-3,TRBV28,many,CASSFQVLSTDTQYF,TGTGCCAGCAGTTTCCAGGTATTAAGCACAGATACGCAGTATTTT
TRBD2,TRBJ2-1,TRBV27,NA,CASRKYGGYNEQFF,TGTGCCAGCAGGAAGTACGGGGGGTACAATGAGCAGTTCTTC
NA,TRBJ1-1,TRBV6-1,many,CASSPVTTEAFF,TGTGCCAGCAGCCCAGTGACCACTGAAGCTTTCTTT
NA,TRBJ2-7,TRBV28,many,CASTLTHLPEQYF,TGTGCCAGCACTCTCACCCATCTTCCCGAGCAGTACTTC
TRBD1,TRBJ1-5,TRBV20-1,NA,CSARVLDRGRQPQHF,TGCAGTGCTAGAGTACTAGACAGGGGGCGTCAGCCCCAGCATTTT
NA,TRBJ2-5,TRBV12-3/TRBV12-4,many,CASSGLGETQYF,TGTGCCAGCAGTGGATTGGGGGAGACCCAGTACTTC
NA,TRBJ1-2,TRBV6-1,NA,CAGSGGEGSNYGYTF,TGTGCCGGCAGTGGGGGGGAAGGTTCTAACTATGGCTACACCTTC
TRBD2,TRBJ2-3,TRBV5-1,NA,CASSLGSGRASTDTQYF,TGCGCCAGCAGCTTGGGAAGCGGGAGGGCCAGCACAGATACGCAGTATTTT
TRBD1,TRBJ2-6,TRBV3-1,few,CASSLRRGQGASGANVLTF,TGTGCCAGCAGCCTAAGAAGGGGACAGGGGGCTAGTGGGGCCAACGTCCTGACTTTC
TRBD2,TRBJ2-2,TRBV6-2/TRBV6-3,few,CASSSHPGLAGGFTGELFF,TGTGCCAGCAGTTCGCATCCGGGACTAGCGGGAGGGTTTACCGGGGAGCTGTTTTTT
TRBD1,TRBJ1-1,TRBV20-1,NA,CSARGPGKGAWNTEAFF,TGCAGTGCTAGAGGACCCGGAAAGGGGGCCTGGAACACTGAAGCTTTCTTT
TRBD2,TRBJ2-7,TRBV20-1,many,CSASPPTSGGAYEQYF,TGCAGTGCTAGCCCACCTACTAGCGGGGGGGCCTACGAGCAGTACTTC
TRBD1,TRBJ1-2,TRBV6-5,NA,CASSGTGIPNYGYTF,TGTGCCAGCAGCGGGACAGGGATTCCTAACTATGGCTACACCTTC
NA,TRBJ2-7,TRBV18,many,CASSPLDHSYEQYF,TGTGCCAGCTCTCCCTTGGACCACTCCTACGAGCAGTACTTC
NA,TRBJ1-3,TRBV3-1,NA,CASRREGSGNTIYF,TGTGCCAGCAGAAGGGAAGGGTCTGGAAACACCATATATTTT
NA,TRBJ2-1,TRBV18,few,CASSPRETSYNEQFF,TGTGCCAGCTCACCACGAGAGACCTCCTACAATGAGCAGTTCTTC
TRBD1,TRBJ1-6,TRBV6-1,NA,CASSEVSGTGVSPLHF,TGTGCCAGCAGTGAAGTATCGGGGACAGGGGTCTCACCCCTCCACTTT
NA,TRBJ1-2,TRBV6-1,many,CASSEGFLRGYTF,TGTGCCAGCAGTGAAGGCTTTCTGCGGGGCTACACCTTC
NA,TRBJ1-1,TRBV19,many,CASSIKALGAEAFF,TGTGCCAGTAGTATAAAGGCGCTGGGCGCTGAAGCTTTCTTT
NA,TRBJ1-2,TRBV6-1,many,CASSGQPGNGYTF,TGTGCCAGCAGTGGACAACCTGGGAATGGCTACACCTTC
NA,TRBJ1-1,TRBV11-2,many,CASSLVGEAFF,TGTGCCAGCAGCTTAGTGGGGGAAGCTTTCTTT
TRBD2,TRBJ2-2,TRBV20-1,NA,CSARARWTAKSTSGGFETGILFF,TGCAGTGCTAGAGCTCGTTGGACTGCTAAGTCGACTAGCGGGGGATTTGAAACCGGGATACTGTTTTTT
NA,TRBJ1-1,TRBV11-1,many,CASSPQENTEAFF,TGTGCCAGCAGCCCGCAGGAGAACACTGAAGCTTTCTTT
NA,TRBJ2-1,TRBV19,NA,CASSINPIPYNEQFF,TGTGCCAGTAGTATAAACCCTATCCCGTACAATGAGCAGTTCTTC
NA,TRBJ2-7,TRBV6-2/TRBV6-3,many,CASSWDQSSYEQYF,TGTGCCAGCAGCTGGGACCAGAGCTCCTACGAGCAGTACTTC
NA,TRBJ2-7,TRBV5-1,NA,CASMSDYEQYF,TGCGCCAGCATGTCGGACTACGAGCAGTACTTC
NA,TRBJ2-1,TRBV19,NA,CASSSSGTPRGNGQFF,TGTGCCAGTAGTTCATCCGGGACACCTCGAGGCAATGGGCAGTTCTTC
TRBD1,TRBJ2-1,TRBV6-1,few,CASKRDRGSYNEQFF,TGTGCCAGCAAAAGAGACAGGGGATCCTACAATGAGCAGTTCTTC
NA,TRBJ1-2,TRBV12-3/TRBV12-4,many,CASTTDVRDGYTF,TGTGCCAGCACCACAGACGTCAGAGATGGCTACACCTTC
TRBD2,TRBJ2-1,TRBV28,many,CASSIAGGGYNEQFF,TGTGCCAGCAGTATAGCGGGAGGAGGCTACAATGAGCAGTTCTTC
TRBD1,TRBJ2-5,TRBV5-1,many,CASSLTGTAQETQYF,TGCGCCAGCAGCTTGACCGGGACAGCCCAAGAGACCCAGTACTTC
TRBD1,TRBJ2-7,TRBV30,many,CAWFGQGGEQYF,TGTGCCTGGTTCGGACAGGGCGGCGAGCAGTACTTC
TRBD2,TRBJ2-1,TRBV3-1,many,CASSPLTSGGPNEQFF,TGTGCCAGCAGCCCCTTGACTAGCGGGGGACCCAATGAGCAGTTCTTC
NA,TRBJ1-6,TRBV5-1,NA,CASSLRGRESSYNSPLHF,TGCGCCAGCAGCTTGCGGGGGCGAGAGAGCTCCTATAATTCACCCCTCCACTTC
NA,TRBJ1-3,TRBV28,NA,CASSLWGGGNTIYF,TGTGCCAGCAGTTTATGGGGGGGTGGAAACACCATATATTTT
NA,TRBJ1-1,TRBV7-9,few,CASSVGDGGPEAFF,TGTGCCAGCAGCGTAGGGGATGGGGGACCTGAAGCTTTCTTT
NA,TRBJ1-1,TRBV27,many,CASRRGQNTEAFF,TGTGCCAGCAGACGGGGACAGAACACTGAAGCTTTCTTT
TRBD2,TRBJ2-2,TRBV4-1,few,CASRGRAAGELFF,TGCGCCAGCAGGGGGAGGGCGGCCGGGGAGCTGTTTTTT
NA,TRBJ2-1,TRBV10-3,many,CAISEPWGKEFYNEQFF,TGTGCCATCAGTGAGCCGTGGGGCAAGGAGTTTTACAATGAGCAGTTCTTC
NA,TRBJ1-2,TRBV20-1,many,CSARATGYGYTF,TGCAGTGCTAGGGCGACAGGCTATGGCTACACCTTC
NA,TRBJ1-6,TRBV9,NA,CASSAPGGPNSPLHF,TGTGCCAGCAGCGCCCCTGGGGGACCGAATTCACCCCTCCACTTT
TRBD1,TRBJ2-7,TRBV6-1,many,CASLGGRQGISEQYF,TGTGCCAGCCTGGGGGGAAGACAGGGGATTAGCGAGCAGTACTTC
NA,TRBJ1-2,TRBV28,many,CASSFRIQGNYGYTF,TGTGCCAGCAGTTTCCGGATTCAGGGAAACTATGGCTACACCTTC
TRBD2,TRBJ2-2,TRBV5-4,few,CASSGGAGGANTGELFF,TGTGCCAGCAGTGGGGGAGCGGGGGGCGCGAACACCGGGGAGCTGTTTTTT
NA,TRBJ1-5,TRBV20-1,many,CSARVGEGSNQPQHF,TGCAGTGCTAGAGTGGGGGAGGGGAGCAATCAGCCCCAGCATTTT
NA,TRBJ2-7,TRBV28,many,CASTERAAFYEQYF,TGTGCCAGCACCGAAAGGGCAGCCTTCTACGAGCAGTACTTC